Listed here are 28 T cell receptor beta chains from one sample, sequenced in a study of cytomegalovirus exposure and HLA in healthy donors. 60 Vbeta and 13 Jbeta primers were used in PCR. Sequenced by immunoSEQ multiplex PCR; TCRdb stores in-frame clones only, minus some. This sample has some 200,000 clones, with 75% to 85% found just once. Sequencing was carried out using PBMCs. These receptors were collected from a woman aged 45-65 years in good health and CMV-seronegative.

In the case of this clone: This sample includes further DNA sequences coding for the same CDR3. This sequence joins TRBV2 and TRBJ1-5; no reliable D call. The CDR3 runs to 14 residues. Germline V gene data show CDR1 as SNHLY and CDR2 as FYNNEI. Trimming cost V 5 bases and J 1 base, with 9 bases left between them. CDR3 region: CASSLGVSNQPQHF. For the CDR3, the DNA is TGTGCCAGCAGTCTAGGAGTGAGCAATCAGCCCCAGCATTTT.

This chain joins TRBV4-1 and TRBJ2-3; 8 nucleotides agree with TRBD2. CDR3 length: 17 amino acids. The germline V gene encodes CDR1 MGHRA and CDR2 YSYEKL. J gave up 2 bases and V 1 base, and 8 bases lay outside the gene matches. The CDR3 sequence is CASSQVATSGFTDTQYF. The CDR3 nucleotides are TGCGCCAGCAGCCAAGTAGCTACTAGCGGTTTCACAGATACGCAGTATTTT.

This rearrangement joins TRBV9 to TRBJ1-2; tentative D call: TRBD1 (5 bases). Germline V CDR1 and CDR2: SGDLS, YYNGEE. Trimming shortened V by 5 bases and J by 0 bases, and 14 bases separated the two germline ends. The CDR3 consists of 15 residues. The CDR3 here is CASSATGNTNYGYTF. CDR3 bases: TGTGCCAGCAGTGCCACAGGAAACACTAACTATGGCTACACCTTC. The full variable domain, in which reference TRBV9 and TRBJ1-2 provide the parts outside the CDR3, is DSGVTQTPKHLITATGQRVTLRCSPRSGDLSVYWYQQSLDQGLQFLIQYYNGEERAKGNILERFSAQQFPDLHSELNLSSLELGDSALYFCASSATGNTNYGYTFGSGTRLTVV.

The V call is TRBV29-1, the J call TRBJ1-1; tentative D call: TRBD1 (5 bases). Germline CDR1 is SQVTM and CDR2 is ANQGSEA. V lost 7 bases and J lost 7, with 10 bases in between. The CDR3 contains 10 residues. CDR3 nucleotide sequence: TGCAGCGCAGGGCGGCTTGAAGCTTTCTTT. It codes for CSAGRLEAFF.

The chain employs TRBV9 and TRBJ2-5; 8 nucleotides line up with TRBD1. V lost 2 bases to trimming and J lost 1 base; unmatched junction nucleotides: 4. Germline lookup yields CDR1 SGDLS and CDR2 YYNGEE. The CDR3 is made up of 15 amino acids. The CDR3 loop reads CASSVTGGTQETQYF. The CDR3 DNA is TGTGCCAGCAGCGTTACAGGGGGAACCCAAGAGACCCAGTACTTC.

This clone appeared a single time. V and J are TRBV28 and TRBJ2-2; perhaps TRBD1 as D (6 bases). Germline V gene lookup returns CDR1 MDHEN and CDR2 SYDVKM. V was pared by 5 bases and J by 6 bases, with 10 bases between. This CDR3 is 13 amino acids long. DNA of the CDR3: TGTGCCAGCAGTCTTTACAGGGCCGGGGAGCTGTTTTTT. Protein product: CASSLYRAGELFF.

The chain joins TRBV9 to TRBJ1-3; tentatively, D is TRBD1 (5 bases). Trimming cost V 4 bases and J 0 bases, with 17 bases left between them. Germline CDR1 reads SGDLS; CDR2 reads YYNGEE. The CDR3 runs to 17 residues. CDR3 protein: CASSPAGQRTSGNTIYF. The CDR3 DNA reads TGTGCCAGCAGCCCGGCCGGACAAAGAACCTCTGGAAACACCATATATTTT.

V and J are TRBV28 and TRBJ2-1, with TRBD2 matching 10 bases. This CDR3 is 14 amino acids long. Germline V gene lookup returns CDR1 MDHEN and CDR2 SYDVKM. V lost 5 bases to trimming and J lost 13 bases; unmatched junction nucleotides: 11. The DNA for the CDR3 is TGTGCCAGCAGTCCCCAGATGAGCGGGAGGGATCAGTTCTTC. It specifies CASSPQMSGRDQFF.

This clone was detected once. The gene calls are TRBV11-2 and TRBJ2-2, with D perhaps TRBD2 (5 bases). Germline V gene sequence: CDR1 SGHAT, CDR2 FQNNGV. V was pared by 1 base and J by 4 bases, with 7 bases between. The CDR3 sequence is 14 residues long. CDR3: CASSLGGFTGELFF. The CDR3 coding sequence is TGTGCCAGCAGCTTAGGCGGGTTCACCGGGGAGCTGTTTTTT.

This clone occurred a few times. The chain combines TRBV2 with TRBJ2-7, with 12 bases fitting TRBD1. The CDR3 contains 15 residues. Germline trimming cut 6 bases from V and 5 bases from J; bases unmatched to any gene: 8. CDR1 and CDR2 (germline): SNHLY, FYNNEI. In DNA, the CDR3 is TGTGCCAGCAGCGATACCGGGACAGGGGGCAACGAGCAGTACTTC. This sequence encodes CASSDTGTGGNEQYF.

This rearrangement joins TRBV28 to TRBJ1-5, with D uncertain. This CDR3 has 13 residues. Deletions cut 4 bases from V and 11 bases from J, with 15 bases between. Germline values: CDR1 MDHEN, CDR2 SYDVKM. The CDR3: CASSSGYGQTQHF. CDR3 in DNA: TGTGCCAGCAGTTCCGGATATGGGCAAACCCAGCATTTT.

The genes are TRBV29-1 and TRBJ2-7; the match to TRBD1 covers 11 bases. Germline loops: CDR1 SQVTM, CDR2 ANQGSEA. V was pared by 4 bases and J by 6 bases, with 8 bases of the junction left unmatched. CDR3 size: 14 residues. This CDR3 reads CSVVRWTGGGEQYF. Here the CDR3 DNA reads TGCAGCGTTGTGAGGTGGACAGGGGGCGGCGAGCAGTACTTC.

About this clone itself: Sequence at one end of the junction differs from germline and may be a read error. V is TRBV28 and J is TRBJ1-3, with 7 bases that match TRBD1. The CDR3 length is 15 residues. Germline V gene lookup returns CDR1 MDHEN and CDR2 SYDVKM. The CDR3 nucleotides are TGTGCCGGCAGTTTAGGGACAGACTCTGGAAACACCATATATTTT. This sequence encodes CAGSLGTDSGNTIYF. Drawing the rest from reference TRBV28 and TRBJ1-3, the complete variable domain is DVKVTQSSRYLVKRTGEKVFLECVQDMDHENMFWYRQDPGLGLRLIYFSYDVKMKEKGDIPEGYSVSREKKERFSLILESASTNQTSMYLCAGSLGTDSGNTIYFGEGSWLTVV.

V is TRBV28 and J is TRBJ1-5; maybe TRBD1 (5 bases). The V end was cut by 3 bases, the J end by 6 bases, with 15 bases between. CDR1 is MDHEN, CDR2 SYDVKM, per germline. The CDR3 has 15 amino acids. The CDR3 DNA is TGTGCCAGCAGTTTGAGCAGGGAGGGTGGTCAGCCCCAGCATTTT. Translating gives CASSLSREGGQPQHF. Combining the CDR3 with reference TRBV28 and TRBJ1-5 gives the whole variable domain DVKVTQSSRYLVKRTGEKVFLECVQDMDHENMFWYRQDPGLGLRLIYFSYDVKMKEKGDIPEGYSVSREKKERFSLILESASTNQTSMYLCASSLSREGGQPQHFGDGTRLSIL.

This clone was recorded once. This chain connects TRBV2 to TRBJ2-1; 11 bases fit TRBD2. This CDR3 spans 14 amino acids. With V trimmed by 9 bases and J by 6 bases, 7 bases remained unmatched. In germline, CDR1 is SNHLY, CDR2 FYNNEI. The CDR3, as DNA: TGTGCCAGGAGGACTAGCGGGTTAAGCAATGAGCAGTTCTTC. This codes for CARRTSGLSNEQFF.

The V gene is TRBV25-1, the J gene TRBJ2-1, with TRBD2 matching 10 bases. This CDR3 spans 15 amino acids. V was clipped by 2 bases and J by 6 bases; unmatched bases: 4. Germline values: CDR1 MGHDK, CDR2 SYGVNS. DNA for the CDR3: TGTGCCAGCAGTGAAGCAAGCGGGAGGGCCAATGAGCAGTTCTTC. This sequence encodes CASSEASGRANEQFF.

The chain combines TRBV4-2 with TRBJ2-1; tentative D call: TRBD2 (6 bases). V lost 1 base, J lost 8 bases, and 21 bases lay in between. Germline-derived CDR1 and CDR2 are LGHNA and YNFKEQ. This CDR3 comprises 17 residues. CDR3 nucleotide sequence: TGTGCCAGCAGCCAAGGGGGACTCGGGACCCAGATGGATGAGCAGTTCTTC. It encodes CASSQGGLGTQMDEQFF.

The chain carries TRBV2 and TRBJ2-1; the match to TRBD2 covers 7 bases. The CDR3 runs 15 residues. V shed 5 bases, J shed 9 bases, and the junction held 13 bases outside the gene matches. Germline V gene lookup returns CDR1 SNHLY and CDR2 FYNNEI. CDR3 residues: CASSRGHMGEGEQFF. The CDR3 nucleotides are TGTGCCAGCAGTCGGGGCCATATGGGGGAGGGTGAGCAGTTCTTC. The complete variable domain, with remaining parts taken from reference TRBV2 and TRBJ2-1, reads EPEVTQTPSHQVTQMGQEVILRCVPISNHLYFYWYRQILGQKVEFLVSFYNNEISEKSEIFDDQFSVERPDGSNFTLKIRSTKLEDSAMYFCASSRGHMGEGEQFFGPGTRLTVL.

The chain combines TRBV7-9 with TRBJ1-4; 9 bases map to TRBD1. The CDR3 totals 16 residues. V shed 2 bases, J shed 8 bases, and the junction held 9 bases outside the gene matches. CDR1 SEHNR and CDR2 FQNEAQ come from the germline V gene (reference sequence). The CDR3 nucleotides read TGTGCCAGCAGCTTACTTCCGACAGGGGGTAGCGAAAAACTGTTTTTT. Protein: CASSLLPTGGSEKLFF. Supplemented by reference TRBV7-9 and TRBJ1-4, the full variable domain reads DTGVSQNPRHKITKRGQNVTFRCDPISEHNRLYWYRQTLGQGPEFLTYFQNEAQLEKSRLLSDRFSAERPKGSFSTLEIQRTEQGDSAMYLCASSLLPTGGSEKLFFGSGTQLSVL.

The chain combines TRBV6-5 with TRBJ1-5; no clear D gene. The germline CDR1 and CDR2 sequences are MNHEY and SVGAGI. The CDR3 has 14 amino acids. Trimming shortened V by 4 bases and J by 3 bases, and 10 bases separated the two germline ends. In nucleotides, the CDR3 is TGTGCCAGCAGTTTCAGGATCGACAATCAGCCCCAGCATTTT. Protein product: CASSFRIDNQPQHF.

The sample holds a few counts of this clone. V gene TRBV7-2 combines with J gene TRBJ1-1; D remains ambiguous. Trimming shortened V by 4 bases and J by 10 bases, and 19 bases separated the two germline ends. The germline CDR1 and CDR2 sequences are SGHTA and FQGNSA. This CDR3 has 14 amino acids. The CDR3 sequence: CASSSIGLRTGAFF. CDR3 in DNA: TGTGCCAGCAGCTCCATCGGACTTAGGACCGGAGCTTTCTTT. Combining the CDR3 with reference TRBV7-2 and TRBJ1-1 gives the whole variable domain GAGVSQSPSNKVTEKGKDVELRCDPISGHTALYWYRQSLGQGLEFLIYFQGNSAPDKSGLPSDRFSAERTGGSVSTLTIQRTQQEDSAVYLCASSSIGLRTGAFFGQGTRLTVV.

The chain combines TRBV7-9 with TRBJ2-5; the match to TRBD1 covers 7 bases. Per the germline V gene, CDR1 is SEHNR and CDR2 is FQNEAQ (reference sequence). Germline trimming cut 1 base from V and 5 bases from J; bases unmatched to any gene: 7. The CDR3 totals 15 residues. The CDR3 DNA reads as TGTGCCAGCAGCTTAGTACAACAGGGGAAGGAGACCCAGTACTTC. Translated: CASSLVQQGKETQYF.

The J gene is TRBJ2-7, the V gene TRBV5-1; D is perhaps TRBD1 (6 bases). Germline V gene sequence: CDR1 SGHRS, CDR2 YFSETQ. V was cut by 0 bases and J by 3 bases, with 10 bases left in between. The CDR3 has 14 residues. Here the CDR3 DNA reads TGCGCCAGCAGCTTGGACAGGGAGTTCTACGAGCAGTACTTC. Residues: CASSLDREFYEQYF.

The chain links TRBV9 to TRBJ2-2; possible D gene TRBD2, 5 bases. The germline gives CDR1 SGDLS, CDR2 YYNGEE. The ends were cut back, 4 bases at V and 5 bases at J, with 21 bases in the middle. The length of the CDR3 is 17 residues. The CDR3 loop is CASSQERARTGTGELFF. CDR3 sequence (DNA): TGTGCCAGCAGCCAAGAGAGGGCCCGGACGGGAACCGGGGAGCTGTTTTTT. Full variable domain (outside the CDR3, taken from reference TRBV9 and TRBJ2-2): DSGVTQTPKHLITATGQRVTLRCSPRSGDLSVYWYQQSLDQGLQFLIQYYNGEERAKGNILERFSAQQFPDLHSELNLSSLELGDSALYFCASSQERARTGTGELFFGEGSRLTVL.

This chain joins TRBV18 and TRBJ2-5; TRBD2 is a possible D gene (5 bases). In germline, CDR1 is KGHSH, CDR2 LQKENI. Trimming took off 3 bases at V and 2 bases at J, with 10 bases between the two ends. The CDR3 sequence is 14 residues long. The CDR3 sequence: CASSPLEVQETQYF. The CDR3 nucleotides read TGTGCCAGCTCACCTTTGGAGGTACAAGAGACCCAGTACTTC.

Of note for this clone: This sample also contains other DNA sequences that code for the same CDR3. The chain combines TRBV20-1 with TRBJ2-3, with 7 bases aligning to TRBD2. V lost 7 bases to trimming and J lost 6 bases; unmatched junction nucleotides: 4. The CDR3 totals 11 residues. The V gene's germline CDR1 is DFQATT and CDR2 SNEGSKA (reference sequence). The CDR3 DNA sequence: TGCAGTGGAGGACTAGTGGATACGCAGTATTTT. This gives the protein CSGGLVDTQYF.

This clone was observed once. V and J are TRBV6-6 and TRBJ2-7; a possible D gene is TRBD2 (6 bases). Germline V CDR1 and CDR2: MNHNY, SVGAGI (reference sequence). The CDR3 is 14 amino acids. Trimming removed 10 bases from V and 3 bases from J, with 19 bases in between. The CDR3 here is CATSTWVGGYEQYF. The CDR3 DNA reads as TGTGCCACCTCTACATGGGTCGGGGGCTACGAGCAGTACTTC.

The chain employs TRBV13 and TRBJ2-2, with TRBD1 matching over 11 bases. The germline V gene has CDR1 PRHDT and CDR2 FYEKMQ (reference sequence). V lost 4 bases and J lost 2; bases outside the gene matches: 0. The CDR3 totals 15 residues. For the CDR3, the DNA is TGTGCCAGCAGCTGGACAGGGGGCAACACCGGGGAGCTGTTTTTT. Translated: CASSWTGGNTGELFF.